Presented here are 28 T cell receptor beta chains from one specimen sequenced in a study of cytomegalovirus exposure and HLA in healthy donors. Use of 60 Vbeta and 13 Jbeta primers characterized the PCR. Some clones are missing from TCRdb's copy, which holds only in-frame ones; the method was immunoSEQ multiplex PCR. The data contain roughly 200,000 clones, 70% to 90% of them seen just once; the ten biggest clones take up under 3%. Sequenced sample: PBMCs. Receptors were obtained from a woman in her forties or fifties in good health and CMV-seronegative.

In DNA form, the CDR3 reads TGTGCCAGCAGTGACTCCCCTCGGACTAGCGGGAGGTACAATGAGCAGTTCTTC. Translating gives CASSDSPRTSGRYNEQFF. The chain links TRBV6-4 to TRBJ2-1, with TRBD2 matching over 14 bases. This CDR3 is 18 amino acids long. Germline CDR1 MRHNA, CDR2 SNTAGT. V was pared by 0 bases and J by 4 bases, with 5 bases of the junction left unmatched.

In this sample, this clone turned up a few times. The CDR3 is CASSQDRLAPNNEQFF. CDR3 bases: TGTGCCAGCAGCCAAGACCGACTAGCGCCGAACAATGAGCAGTTCTTC. This rearrangement joins TRBV14 to TRBJ2-1, with 8 bases fitting TRBD2. The length of the CDR3 is 16 residues. The germline CDR1 and CDR2 sequences are SGHDN and FVKESK. V shed 0 bases, J shed 5 bases, and the junction held 6 bases outside the gene matches.

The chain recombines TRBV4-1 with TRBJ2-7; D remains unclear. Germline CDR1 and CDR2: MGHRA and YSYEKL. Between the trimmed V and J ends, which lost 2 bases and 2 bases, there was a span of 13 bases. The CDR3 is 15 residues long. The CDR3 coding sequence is TGCGCCAGCAGCCAAACTTGGCCTCGGGCCTACGAGCAGTACTTC. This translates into CASSQTWPRAYEQYF.

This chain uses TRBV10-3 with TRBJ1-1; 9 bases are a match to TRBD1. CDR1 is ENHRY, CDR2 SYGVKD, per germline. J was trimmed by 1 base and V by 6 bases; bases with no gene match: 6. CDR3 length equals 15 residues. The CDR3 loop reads CAIRDRGSKNTEAFF. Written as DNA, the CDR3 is TGTGCCATCAGGGACAGGGGTTCTAAGAACACTGAAGCTTTCTTT.

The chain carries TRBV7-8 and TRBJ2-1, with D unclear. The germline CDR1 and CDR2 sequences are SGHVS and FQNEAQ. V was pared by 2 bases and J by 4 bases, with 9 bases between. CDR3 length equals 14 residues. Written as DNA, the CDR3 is TGTGCCAGCAGCTTATCCGCCGGTTACAATGAGCAGTTCTTC. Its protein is CASSLSAGYNEQFF.

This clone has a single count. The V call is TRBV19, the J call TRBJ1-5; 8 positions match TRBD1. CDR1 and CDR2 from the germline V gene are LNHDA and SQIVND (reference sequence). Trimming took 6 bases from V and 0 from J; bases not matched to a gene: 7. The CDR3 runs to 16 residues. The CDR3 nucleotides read TGTGCCAGTAGCGCACAGGGGGGATATAGCAATCAGCCCCAGCATTTT. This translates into CASSAQGGYSNQPQHF.

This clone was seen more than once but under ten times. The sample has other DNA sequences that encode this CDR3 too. The CDR3 DNA follows: TGTGCCAGCAGGGCAGGGGGCGACCAGCCCCAGCATTTT. Translation gives CASRAGGDQPQHF. The genes are TRBV2 and TRBJ1-5; 8 nucleotides agree with TRBD1. CDR3 size: 13 residues. The J segment lost 7 bases and the V segment lost 6 bases, leaving 5 bases of the junction unmatched. CDR1 and CDR2 from the germline V gene are SNHLY and FYNNEI.

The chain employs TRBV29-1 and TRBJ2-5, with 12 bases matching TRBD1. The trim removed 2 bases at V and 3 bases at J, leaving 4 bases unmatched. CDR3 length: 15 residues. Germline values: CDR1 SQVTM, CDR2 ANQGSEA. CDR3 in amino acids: CSVERDRGPKETQYF. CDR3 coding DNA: TGCAGCGTTGAAAGGGACAGGGGGCCAAAAGAGACCCAGTACTTC.

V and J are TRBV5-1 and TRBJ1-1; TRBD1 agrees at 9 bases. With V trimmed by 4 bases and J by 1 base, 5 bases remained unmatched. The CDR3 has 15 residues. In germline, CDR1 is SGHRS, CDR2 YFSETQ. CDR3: CASSPQGQGNTEAFF. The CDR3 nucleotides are TGCGCCAGCAGCCCTCAGGGACAGGGGAACACTGAAGCTTTCTTT. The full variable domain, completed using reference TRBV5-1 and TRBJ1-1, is KAGVTQTPRYLIKTRGQQVTLSCSPISGHRSVSWYQQTPGQGLQFLFEYFSETQRNKGNFPGRFSGRQFSNSRSEMNVSTLELGDSALYLCASSPQGQGNTEAFFGQGTRLTVV.

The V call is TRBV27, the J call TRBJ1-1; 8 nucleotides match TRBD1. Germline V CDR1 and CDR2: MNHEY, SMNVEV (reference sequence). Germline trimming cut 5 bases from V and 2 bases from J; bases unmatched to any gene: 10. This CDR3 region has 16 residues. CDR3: CASSPHQGADNTEAFF. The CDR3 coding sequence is TGTGCCAGCAGTCCCCATCAGGGGGCCGATAACACTGAAGCTTTCTTT.

The CDR3 region is CASSLGGEEQYF. CDR3 DNA sequence: TGTGCCAGCAGCTTGGGGGGGGAGGAGCAGTACTTC. The genes are TRBV5-4 and TRBJ2-7, with a possible D match to TRBD2 (6 bases). Trimming pared 0 bases from V and 7 bases from J, leaving 8 bases between. This CDR3 comprises 12 residues. Germline V gives CDR1 SGHNT, CDR2 YYREEE (reference sequence).

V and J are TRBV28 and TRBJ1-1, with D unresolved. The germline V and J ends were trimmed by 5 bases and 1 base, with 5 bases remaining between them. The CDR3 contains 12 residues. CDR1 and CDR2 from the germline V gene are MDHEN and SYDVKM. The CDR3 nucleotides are TGTGCCAGCAGTAGCGAGAACACTGAAGCTTTCTTT. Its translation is CASSSENTEAFF.

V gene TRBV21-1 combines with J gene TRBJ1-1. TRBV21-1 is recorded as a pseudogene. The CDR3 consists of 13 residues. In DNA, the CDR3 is TGTGCCAGCAGCAAAGAGGACGAGGGAGAAGCTTTCTTT. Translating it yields CASSKEDEGEAFF.

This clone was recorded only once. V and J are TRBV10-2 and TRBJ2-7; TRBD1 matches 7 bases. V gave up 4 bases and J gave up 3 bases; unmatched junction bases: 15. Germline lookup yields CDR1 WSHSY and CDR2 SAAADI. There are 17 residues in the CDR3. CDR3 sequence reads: CASSAGRQGQSDYEQYF. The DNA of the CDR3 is TGCGCCAGCAGTGCGGGTAGACAGGGCCAGTCAGACTACGAGCAGTACTTC.

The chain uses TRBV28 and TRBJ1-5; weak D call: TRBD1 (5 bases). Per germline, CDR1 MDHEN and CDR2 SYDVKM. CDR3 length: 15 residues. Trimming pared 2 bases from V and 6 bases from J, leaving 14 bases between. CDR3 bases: TGTGCCAGCAGTTTACCAGACAGAATAGGTCAGCCCCAGCATTTT. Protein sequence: CASSLPDRIGQPQHF.

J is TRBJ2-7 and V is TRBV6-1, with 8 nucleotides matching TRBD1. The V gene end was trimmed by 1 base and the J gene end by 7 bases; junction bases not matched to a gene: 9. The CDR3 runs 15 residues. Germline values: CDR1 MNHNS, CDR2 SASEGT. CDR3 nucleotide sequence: TGTGCCAGCAGTGAAGAAGGGACAGGTGTTTATGAGCAGTACTTC. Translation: CASSEEGTGVYEQYF.

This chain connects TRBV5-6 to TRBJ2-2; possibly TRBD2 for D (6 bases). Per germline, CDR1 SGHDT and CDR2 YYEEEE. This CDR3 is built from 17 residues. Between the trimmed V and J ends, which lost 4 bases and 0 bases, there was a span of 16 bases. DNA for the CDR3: TGTGCCAGCAGCCGTGGGGGGAGGACCCCGAACACCGGGGAGCTGTTTTTT. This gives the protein CASSRGGRTPNTGELFF.

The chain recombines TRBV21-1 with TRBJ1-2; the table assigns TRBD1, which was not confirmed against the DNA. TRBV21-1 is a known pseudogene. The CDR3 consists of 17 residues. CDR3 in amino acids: CASSSSTDREVRYGYTF. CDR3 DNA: TGTGCCAGCAGCTCCAGTACGGACAGGGAGGTTCGGTATGGCTACACCTTC.

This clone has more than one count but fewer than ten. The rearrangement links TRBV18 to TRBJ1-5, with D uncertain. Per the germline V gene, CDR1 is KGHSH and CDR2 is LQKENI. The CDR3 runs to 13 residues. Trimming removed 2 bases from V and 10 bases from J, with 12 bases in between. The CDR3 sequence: CASSPKLGEPQHF. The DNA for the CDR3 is TGTGCCAGCTCACCAAAATTAGGAGAACCCCAGCATTTT.

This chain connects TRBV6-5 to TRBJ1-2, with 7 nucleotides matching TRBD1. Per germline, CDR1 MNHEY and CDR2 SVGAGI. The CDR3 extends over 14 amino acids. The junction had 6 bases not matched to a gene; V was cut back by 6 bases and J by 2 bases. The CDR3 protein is CASSLTGTNYGYTF. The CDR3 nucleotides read TGTGCCAGCAGCTTGACAGGGACCAACTATGGCTACACCTTC.

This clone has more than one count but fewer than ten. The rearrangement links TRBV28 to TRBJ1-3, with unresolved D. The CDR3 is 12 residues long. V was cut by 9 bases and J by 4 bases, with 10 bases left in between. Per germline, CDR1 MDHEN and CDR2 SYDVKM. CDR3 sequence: CASFEQGNTIYF. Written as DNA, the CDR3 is TGTGCCAGTTTCGAACAGGGAAACACCATATATTTT.

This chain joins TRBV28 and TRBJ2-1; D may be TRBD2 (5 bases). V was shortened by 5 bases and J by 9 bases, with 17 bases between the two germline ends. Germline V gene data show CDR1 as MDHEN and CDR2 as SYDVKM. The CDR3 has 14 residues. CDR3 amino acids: CASSLAGRIVEQFF. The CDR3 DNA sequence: TGTGCCAGCAGTCTAGCCGGGCGGATCGTTGAGCAGTTCTTC.

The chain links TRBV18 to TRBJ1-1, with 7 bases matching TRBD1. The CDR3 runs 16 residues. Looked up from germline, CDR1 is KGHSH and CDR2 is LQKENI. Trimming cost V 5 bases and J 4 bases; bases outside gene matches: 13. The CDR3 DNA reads TGTGCCAGCTCAGAGTATGCAGCGCAGGGGGTCACTGAAGCTTTCTTT. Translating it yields CASSEYAAQGVTEAFF.

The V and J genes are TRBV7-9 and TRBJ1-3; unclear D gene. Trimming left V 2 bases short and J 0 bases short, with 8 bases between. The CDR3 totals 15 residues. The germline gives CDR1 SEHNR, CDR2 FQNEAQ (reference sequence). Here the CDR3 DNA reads TGTGCCAGCAGCTTAATAACTCTCTCTGGAAACACCATATATTTT. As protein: CASSLITLSGNTIYF.

CDR3 loop: CASSFGQRSYEQYF. The DNA of the CDR3 is TGTGCCAGCAGTTTCGGACAGAGATCCTACGAGCAGTACTTC. The chain couples TRBV11-2 to TRBJ2-7; tentative D call: TRBD1 (6 bases). The CDR3 covers 14 residues. Between the trimmed V and J ends, which lost 6 bases and 1 base, there was a span of 13 bases. Per the germline V gene, CDR1 is SGHAT and CDR2 is FQNNGV.

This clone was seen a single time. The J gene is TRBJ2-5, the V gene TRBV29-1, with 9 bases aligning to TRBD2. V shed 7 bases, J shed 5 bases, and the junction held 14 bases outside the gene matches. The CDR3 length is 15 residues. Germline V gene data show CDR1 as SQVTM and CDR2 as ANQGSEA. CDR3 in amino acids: CSASLGSGSGETQYF. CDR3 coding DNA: TGCAGCGCCTCCCTGGGTAGCGGGAGCGGGGAGACCCAGTACTTC. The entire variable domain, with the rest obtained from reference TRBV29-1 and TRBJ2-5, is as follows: SAVISQKPSRDICQRGTSLTIQCQVDSQVTMMFWYRQQPGQSLTLIATANQGSEATYESGFVIDKFPISRPNLTFSTLTVSNMSPEDSSIYLCSASLGSGSGETQYFGPGTRLLVL.

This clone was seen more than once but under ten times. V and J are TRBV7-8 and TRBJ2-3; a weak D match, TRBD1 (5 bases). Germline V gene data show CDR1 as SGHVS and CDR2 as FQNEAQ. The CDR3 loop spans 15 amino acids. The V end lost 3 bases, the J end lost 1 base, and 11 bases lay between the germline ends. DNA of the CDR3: TGTGCCAGCAGCTTTCTTAAAGGGGGCACAGATACGCAGTATTTT. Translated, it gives CASSFLKGGTDTQYF.

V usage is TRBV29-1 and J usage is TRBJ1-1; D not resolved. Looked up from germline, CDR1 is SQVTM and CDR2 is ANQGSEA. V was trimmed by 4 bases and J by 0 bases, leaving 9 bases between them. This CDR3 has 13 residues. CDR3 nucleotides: TGCAGCGTTGCGCGGGTTTTGAACACTGAAGCTTTCTTT. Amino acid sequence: CSVARVLNTEAFF.